The T cell receptor (beta chain) under discussion was sequenced for a study of shared clonotypes between healthy human individuals. Germline CDR1 and CDR2: SGHVS and FNYEAQ. This CDR3 contains 16 residues. Trimming left V 1 base short and J 4 bases short, with 17 bases between. Study observations and caveats: Estimated richness values were generally larger in naive subsets than in memory subsets.

Note on this clone: Its antigen is currently unknown.

An assay was performed, and its level was deep. An approximately 180 ng quantity of DNA, roughly 29,000 T cell genomes, went into the sorted-subset replicate PCRs. The repertoire was sequenced with immunoSEQ multiplex PCR; TCRdb's copy has only in-frame clones and lacks some. The sample holds just over 2,000,000 clones; roughly 94% are singletons and the top ten take around 0.13%. The chain recombines TRBV7-6 with TRBJ2-7, with D maybe TRBD2 (5 bases). This TCR was recovered from a man younger than 35 in good health. Sequences were obtained from naive CD4+ T cells sorted from blood. Subset reported: CD45RA+ positively selected. DNA for the CDR3: TGTGCCAGCAGCTTAGTACCCCCTAGCAAACCTTACGAGCAGTACTTC. Translating it yields CASSLVPPSKPYEQYF.